The clone carrying this T cell receptor beta chain was counted a few times. Antigen: not known. This specimen belongs to a study of blood T cells in healthy people across ages. Findings and limits, study-wide: Among long-lived donors, naive CD4+ cells were more numerous and diversity higher than in aged donors. Percentage of naive T cells showed a strong correlation with TCR beta diversity.

Germline V gene sequence: CDR1 SGDLS, CDR2 YYNGEE. The CDR3 extends over 14 amino acids. The germline V and J ends were trimmed by 0 bases and 1 base, with 7 bases remaining between them. A second about 7 to 12 cycle PCR used barcoded and J-beta primers. Each cDNA was tagged by a template-switch adaptor containing 12 random nucleotides. TCRdb redid the calling of the 5' RACE reads with MiXCR, one entry per CDR3 protein. The table shows around 800,000 distinct CDR3 sequences, with approximately 53% occurring only once. The source material was blood. The receptor was isolated from a man older than 75 in good health. The rearrangement joins TRBV9 to TRBJ1-1; the D is unclear. CDR3 coding DNA: TGTGCCAGCAGCGTAGCAGGAGGGAACACTGAAGCTTTCTTT. Its protein product is CASSVAGGNTEAFF.